This T cell receptor beta chain was obtained from a study of T cell repertoires in ileal Crohn's disease. Overall study: Median disease duration was approximately eight years; 35% to 45% smoked at surgery.

As to this clone: Its antigen is still unknown.

The method was immunoSEQ multiplex PCR; TCRdb's version includes in-frame clones alone and lacks a portion of them. This sample carries over 4,500 clones, roughly 76% of them seen once, and the ten largest clones take roughly 6.2%. Germline loops: CDR1 MNHNS, CDR2 SASEGT. The junction had 0 bases not matched to a gene; V was cut back by 1 base and J by 0 bases. There are 15 residues in the CDR3. General observations from the study: Endoscopic recurrence occurred in every patient whose clonality exceeded 26.8%.

What was sequenced was ileal tissue. The chain couples TRBV6-1 to TRBJ1-3, with 7 bases fitting TRBD1. This clonotype was obtained from an adult with Crohn's disease. The CDR3 spells CASSEGTGSGNTIYF. DNA for the CDR3: TGTGCCAGCAGTGAAGGGACAGGCTCTGGAAACACCATATATTTT.